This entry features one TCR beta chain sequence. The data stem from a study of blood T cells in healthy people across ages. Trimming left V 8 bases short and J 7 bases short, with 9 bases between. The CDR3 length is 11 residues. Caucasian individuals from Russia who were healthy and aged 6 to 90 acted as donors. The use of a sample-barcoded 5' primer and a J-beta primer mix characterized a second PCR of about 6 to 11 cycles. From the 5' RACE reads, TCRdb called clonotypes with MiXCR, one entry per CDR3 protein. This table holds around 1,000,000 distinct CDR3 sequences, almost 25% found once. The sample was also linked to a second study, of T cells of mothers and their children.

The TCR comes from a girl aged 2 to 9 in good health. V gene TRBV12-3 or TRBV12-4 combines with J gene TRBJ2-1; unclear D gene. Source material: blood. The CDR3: CASAVENEQFF. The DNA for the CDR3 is TGTGCCAGCGCGGTCGAGAATGAGCAGTTCTTC.